The 9 T cell receptor beta chains below were found in one sample sequenced in a study. Using its own MiXCR run on the reads, TCRdb lists one record per CDR3 protein. This table has several hundred distinct CDR3 sequences, roughly 32% appearing once. The sample taken for sequencing was CD8+ T cells (not recorded whether cultured). These receptors all come from a female donor.

This clonotype is medium-sized in the sample. This chain links TRBV19 with TRBJ2-2; the D is unclear. The germline CDR1 and CDR2 sequences are LNHDA and SQIVND (reference sequence). The CDR3 covers 13 residues. Trimming stripped 6 bases from V and 5 bases from J, with 10 bases between. The CDR3 sequence is CASSHRATGELFF. CDR3 sequence (DNA): TGTGCCAGTAGCCATCGGGCTACCGGGGAGCTGTTTTTT.

In its sample, this clonotype ranks as large. V gene TRBV4-1 combines with J gene TRBJ1-4; D may be TRBD1 (5 bases). Germline lookup yields CDR1 MGHRA and CDR2 YSYEKL. The CDR3 loop spans 16 amino acids. V gave up 4 bases and J gave up 7 bases, with 19 bases separating them. The CDR3 here is CASSPAEGQRGEKLFF. DNA for the CDR3: TGCGCCAGCAGCCCGGCGGAGGGGCAGAGAGGTGAAAAACTGTTTTTT.

This sequence joins TRBV19 and TRBJ2-3, with no clear D. V lost 4 bases, J lost 4 bases, and 9 bases lay in between. The CDR3 contains 13 residues. Germline V gene sequence: CDR1 LNHDA, CDR2 SQIVND (reference sequence). The CDR3 DNA sequence: TGTGCCAGTAGTACCAGGAGCGCAGATACGCAGTATTTT. This codes for CASSTRSADTQYF.

Remarks on this clonotype: One base away lies a much larger clone, so this may be a sequencing read error. The rearrangement joins TRBV7-6 to TRBJ2-4; 9 bases line up with TRBD1. The germline gives CDR1 SGHVS, CDR2 FNYEAQ. The CDR3 contains 14 residues. CDR3 amino acids: CASSLTGGGNIRYF. The CDR3 nucleotides are TGTGCCAGCAGCTTGACAGGGGGGGGGAACATTCGGTACTTC.

Relative to its sample, this clonotype is large. The chain employs TRBV12-3 or TRBV12-4 and TRBJ1-4; unclear D gene. Trimming left V 5 bases short and J 8 bases short, with 12 bases between. CDR3 length equals 13 residues. The CDR3: CASSTDLGEKLFF. In DNA form, the CDR3 reads TGTGCCAGCAGTACCGACCTCGGGGAAAAACTGTTTTTT.

Note on this clonotype: A much larger clone lies one base from this, so it may be a read error. V gene TRBV19 combines with J gene TRBJ2-1, with D unclear. Per the germline V gene, CDR1 is LNHDA and CDR2 is SQIVND (reference sequence). There are 14 residues in the CDR3. Deletions cut 3 bases from V and 3 bases from J, with 9 bases between. The CDR3 nucleotides read TGTGCCAGTAGTATGCGGAGCTTCTACAATGAGCAGTTCTTC. As protein: CASSMRSFYNEQFF.

A note on this clonotype: A clone one base away is much larger, so this may be a read error. The J gene is TRBJ1-5, the V gene TRBV19; D gene ambiguous. This CDR3 is 13 amino acids long. Between the trimmed V and J ends, which lost 5 bases and 1 base, there was a span of 6 bases. Germline CDR1 LNHDA, CDR2 SQIVND (reference sequence). The CDR3 DNA sequence: TGTGCCAGTAGTCCTTTAAGCAATCAGCCCCAGCATTTT. Amino acids: CASSPLSNQPQHF.

This clonotype was seen ten or more times. The CDR3 sequence is CASSFETFGSGELFF. The DNA for the CDR3 is TGTGCCAGCAGTTTCGAGACCTTCGGTTCCGGGGAGCTGTTTTTT. The rearrangement uses TRBV12-3 or TRBV12-4 and TRBJ2-2; D unresolved. CDR3 length: 15 amino acids. The V end lost 3 bases, the J end lost 6 bases, and 14 bases lay between the germline ends.

The chain joins TRBV19 to TRBJ2-3; weak D call: TRBD2 (5 bases). CDR1 and CDR2 (germline): LNHDA, SQIVND (reference sequence). V dropped 5 bases and J dropped 3 bases, with 6 bases sitting between them. This CDR3 is 12 amino acids long. For the CDR3, the DNA is TGTGCCAGTAGTGAGGGAACAGATACGCAGTATTTT. This sequence encodes CASSEGTDTQYF. The entire variable domain, with the rest obtained from reference TRBV19 and TRBJ2-3, is as follows: DGGITQSPKYLFRKEGQNVTLSCEQNLNHDAMYWYRQDPGQGLRLIYYSQIVNDFQKGDIAEGYSVSREKKESFPLTVTSAQKNPTAFYLCASSEGTDTQYFGPGTRLTVL.